This is a list of T cell receptor beta chains from one sample in a study of T cell repertoires in cytomegalovirus infection. TCRdb passed the reads through MiXCR, listing each CDR3 protein once. The data contain 400,000 to 550,000 distinct CDR3 sequences, 11% of them singletons. Sequenced material: PBMCs. Source of these receptors: a human donor in good health (CMV status not recorded). Some clones in this sample may be carry-over from other donors' samples. The conserved cysteine and the conserved F or W are not part of the CDR3 here. The order of the fields is J gene, V gene, clone size, CDR3 protein. A clone size is listed for some rows: how often the clone was seen (once, few, many), or a class if it is expanded.

TRBJ2-2 | TRBV11-2 | few | ASSFYRGRRAGELF
TRBJ2-7 | TRBV19 | many | ASGRGETVSPYEQY
TRBJ2-1 | TRBV4-1 | many | ASSQDRGTPYNEQF
TRBJ2-5 | TRBV10-3 | many | AISESLDREQETQY
TRBJ1-6 | TRBV5-4 | many | ASNWGGSFNSPLH
TRBJ2-7 | TRBV5-5 | many | ASSLDGGGASYEQY
TRBJ2-7 | TRBV4-2 | many | ASSQVEGALAGSYEQY
TRBJ1-5 | TRBV10-3 | many | AISERGLDQPQH
TRBJ1-2 | TRBV28 | many | ASREQDYGYT
TRBJ1-6 | TRBV6-1 | many | ASSHDRSSYNSPLH
TRBJ2-1 | TRBV18 | few | ASSLQTSGSANNEQF
TRBJ2-1 | TRBV20-1 | . | SARDRLAGRTSYNEQF
TRBJ1-2 | TRBV19 | few | ASSANPYGYT
TRBJ2-1 | TRBV5-1 | . | ASSLLSRLSYNEQF
TRBJ2-1 | TRBV11-2 | few | ASILGGGRTPSHEQF
TRBJ2-5 | TRBV15 | . | ATSRVGHAEETQY
TRBJ2-5 | TRBV6-2/TRBV6-3 | many | ASRNRLADKETQY
TRBJ2-7 | TRBV20-1 | many | SAETSGSSYEQY
TRBJ2-2 | TRBV5-4 | few | ASSLGRGQNTGELF
TRBJ2-5 | TRBV4-1 | many | ASSQGAGGQATQY
TRBJ2-1 | TRBV7-3 | few | ASSPQGEGYNEQF
TRBJ2-1 | TRBV7-2 | many | ASSSAQEAF
TRBJ1-5 | TRBV12-3/TRBV12-4 | many | ASSLGERAGPFQPQH
TRBJ2-4 | TRBV20-1 | few | SARNPGQGAFVIQY
TRBJ1-4 | TRBV12-3/TRBV12-4 | many | ASAHATNEKLF
TRBJ2-3 | TRBV5-4 | . | ASSLDRPYTDTQY
TRBJ2-2 | TRBV19 | few | ASTITGELF
TRBJ2-7 | TRBV12-3/TRBV12-4 | many | ASSSSGLVAYEQY
TRBJ1-2 | TRBV15 | many | ATSPDPFYYGYT
TRBJ1-1 | TRBV12-3/TRBV12-4 | . | ASSSFSGWGTEAF
TRBJ2-3 | TRBV27 | . | ASSVSGGGTDTQY
TRBJ2-1 | TRBV5-8 | few | ASSRRGQYNEQF
TRBJ2-2 | TRBV5-4 | . | ASSPDGGELF
TRBJ1-1 | TRBV11-2 | . | ASRIRGGGNTEAF
TRBJ1-1 | TRBV10-3 | many | AIRGWGDRAADTEAF
TRBJ1-2 | TRBV5-1 | . | ASSGGQGPYGYT
TRBJ1-2 | TRBV12-3/TRBV12-4 | many | ASSKTRGYT
TRBJ2-1 | TRBV9 | few | AREREGLGYEQF
TRBJ2-2 | TRBV7-3 | many | ASTPRGGSYTGELF
TRBJ2-3 | TRBV19 | many | ASLGRRRTDTQY
TRBJ2-1 | TRBV7-8 | many | ASSLGEGRSEQF